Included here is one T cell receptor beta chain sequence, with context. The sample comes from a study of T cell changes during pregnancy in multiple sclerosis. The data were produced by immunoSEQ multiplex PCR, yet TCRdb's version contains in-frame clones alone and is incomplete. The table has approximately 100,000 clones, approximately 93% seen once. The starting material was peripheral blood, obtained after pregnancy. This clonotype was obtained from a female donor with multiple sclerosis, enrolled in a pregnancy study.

The CDR3 DNA follows: TGTGCCAGCAGTGTGGTGGGCCTCAAGAGCAATCAGCCCCAGCATTTT. This sequence encodes CASSVVGLKSNQPQHF. The rearrangement joins TRBV6-1 to TRBJ1-5; no clear D gene. The V end lost 4 bases, the J end lost 1 base, and 14 bases lay between the germline ends. CDR3 length: 16 residues. CDR1 and CDR2 (germline): MNHNS, SASEGT.